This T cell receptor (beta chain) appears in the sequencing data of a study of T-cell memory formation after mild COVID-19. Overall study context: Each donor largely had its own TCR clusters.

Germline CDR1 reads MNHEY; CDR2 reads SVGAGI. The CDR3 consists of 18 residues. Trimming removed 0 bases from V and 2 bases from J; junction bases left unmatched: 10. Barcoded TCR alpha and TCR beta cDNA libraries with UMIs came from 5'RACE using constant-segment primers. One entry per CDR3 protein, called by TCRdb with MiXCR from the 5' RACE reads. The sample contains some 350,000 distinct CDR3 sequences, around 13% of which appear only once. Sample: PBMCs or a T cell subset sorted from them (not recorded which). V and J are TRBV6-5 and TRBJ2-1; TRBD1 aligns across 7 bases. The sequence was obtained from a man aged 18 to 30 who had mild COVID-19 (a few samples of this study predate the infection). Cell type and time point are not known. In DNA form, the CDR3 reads TGTGCCAGCAGTTACTCGATTTTGACAGGGTGGACCTACAATGAGCAGTTCTTC. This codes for CASSYSILTGWTYNEQFF.